The TCR beta chain described here comes from a study of blood T cell repertoires in COVID-19. This clone occurred once. The CDR3 runs 13 residues. Trimming left V 3 bases short and J 2 bases short, with 7 bases between. Per the germline V gene, CDR1 is SGHTA and CDR2 is FQGTGA. Repertoires were generated with immunoSEQ multiplex PCR, while TCRdb's copy carries only in-frame clones and drops some. The sample includes about 50,000 clones, more than 75% of them seen just once. Sequences were obtained from peripheral blood. The receptor comes from a man aged 65 to 85 with acute or convalescent COVID-19. V usage is TRBV7-3 and J usage is TRBJ2-5, with D perhaps TRBD1 (5 bases). The CDR3 protein is CASSFSGQETQYF. As DNA, the CDR3 is TGTGCCAGCAGCTTTTCAGGGCAAGAGACCCAGTACTTC. Full variable domain (missing parts from reference TRBV7-3 and TRBJ2-5): GAGVSQTPSNKVTEKGKYVELRCDPISGHTALYWYRQSLGQGPEFLIYFQGTGAADDSGLPNDRFFAVRPEGSVSTLKIQRTERGDSAVYLCASSFSGQETQYFGPGTRLLVL.